This paragraph covers one T cell receptor (beta chain) sequence. These data come from a study of T cells in tuberculosis. V lost 2 bases and J lost 0, with 10 bases in between. The germline V gene has CDR1 ENHRY and CDR2 SYGVKD. The CDR3 is 15 residues long. Libraries were prepared by immunoSEQ multiplex PCR; TCRdb keeps only in-frame clonotypes and omits some of them. There are roughly 44,000 clones in the sample; more than 90% occur only once, and around 7% lies in the top ten. This receptor was taken from a donor between 10 and 29 years old with latent tuberculosis or without tuberculosis infection. J is TRBJ1-2 and V is TRBV10-3; a weak D match, TRBD1 (6 bases). Sequenced material: PBMCs. The CDR3 DNA reads as TGTGCCATCAGTGAGATGACAGGTCCTAACTATGGCTACACCTTC. Residues: CAISEMTGPNYGYTF.